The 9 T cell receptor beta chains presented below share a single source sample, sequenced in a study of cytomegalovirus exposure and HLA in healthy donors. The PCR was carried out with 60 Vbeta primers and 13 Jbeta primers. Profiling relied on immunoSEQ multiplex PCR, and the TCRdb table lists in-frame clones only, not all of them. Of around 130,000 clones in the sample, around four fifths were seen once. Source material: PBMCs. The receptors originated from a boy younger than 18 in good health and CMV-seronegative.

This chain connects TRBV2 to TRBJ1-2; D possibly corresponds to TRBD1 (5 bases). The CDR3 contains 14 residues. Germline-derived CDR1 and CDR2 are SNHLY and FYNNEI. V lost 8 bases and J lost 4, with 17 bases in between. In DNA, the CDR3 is TGTGCCAGCCTTCCAGGGTCACAGACCTATGGCTACACCTTC. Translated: CASLPGSQTYGYTF.

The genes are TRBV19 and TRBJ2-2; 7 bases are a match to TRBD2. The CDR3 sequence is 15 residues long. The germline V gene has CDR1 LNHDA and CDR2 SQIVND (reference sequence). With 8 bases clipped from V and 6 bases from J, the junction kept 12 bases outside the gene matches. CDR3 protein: CASWLGREAPGELFF. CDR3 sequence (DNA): TGTGCCAGTTGGTTGGGTCGGGAGGCCCCCGGGGAGCTGTTTTTT.

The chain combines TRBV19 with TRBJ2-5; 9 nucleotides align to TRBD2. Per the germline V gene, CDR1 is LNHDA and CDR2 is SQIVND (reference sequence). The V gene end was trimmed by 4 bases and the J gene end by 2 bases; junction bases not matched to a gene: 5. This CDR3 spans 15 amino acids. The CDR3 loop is CASSTAGGTQETQYF. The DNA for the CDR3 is TGTGCCAGTAGTACGGCGGGGGGGACTCAAGAGACCCAGTACTTC.

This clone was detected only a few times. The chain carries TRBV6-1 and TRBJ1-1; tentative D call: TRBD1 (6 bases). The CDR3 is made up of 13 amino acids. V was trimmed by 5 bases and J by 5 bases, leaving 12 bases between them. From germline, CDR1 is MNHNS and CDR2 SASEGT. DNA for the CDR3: TGTGCCAGCAGTTCTGTCAGGGGAACTGAAGCTTTCTTT. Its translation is CASSSVRGTEAFF.

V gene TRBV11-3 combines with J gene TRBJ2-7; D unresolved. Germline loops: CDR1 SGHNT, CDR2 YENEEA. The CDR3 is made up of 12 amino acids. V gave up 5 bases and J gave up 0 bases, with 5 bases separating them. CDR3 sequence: CASSRGSYEQYF. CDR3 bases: TGTGCCAGCAGCCGAGGCTCCTACGAGCAGTACTTC.

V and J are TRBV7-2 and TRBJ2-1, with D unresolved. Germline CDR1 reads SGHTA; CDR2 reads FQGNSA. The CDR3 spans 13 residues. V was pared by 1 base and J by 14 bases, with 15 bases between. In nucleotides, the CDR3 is TGTGCCAGCAGCTTAGGTCGTCTCCCGGAGAAGTTCTTC. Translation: CASSLGRLPEKFF. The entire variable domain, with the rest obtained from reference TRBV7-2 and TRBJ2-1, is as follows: GAGVSQSPSNKVTEKGKDVELRCDPISGHTALYWYRQSLGQGLEFLIYFQGNSAPDKSGLPSDRFSAERTGGSVSTLTIQRTQQEDSAVYLCASSLGRLPEKFFGPGTRLTVL.

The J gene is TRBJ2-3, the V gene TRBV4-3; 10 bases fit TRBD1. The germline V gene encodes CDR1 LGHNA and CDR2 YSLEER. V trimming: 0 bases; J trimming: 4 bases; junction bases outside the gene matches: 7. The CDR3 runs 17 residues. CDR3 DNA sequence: TGCGCCAGCAGCCAAGATCGGGACAGGGGTAGTCCAGATACGCAGTATTTT. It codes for CASSQDRDRGSPDTQYF.

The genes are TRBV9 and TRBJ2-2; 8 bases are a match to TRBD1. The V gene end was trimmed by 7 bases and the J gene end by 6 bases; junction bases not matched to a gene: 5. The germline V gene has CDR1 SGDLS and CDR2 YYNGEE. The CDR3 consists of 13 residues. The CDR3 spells CASADRGAGELFF. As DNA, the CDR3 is TGTGCCAGCGCCGACAGGGGTGCCGGGGAGCTGTTTTTT. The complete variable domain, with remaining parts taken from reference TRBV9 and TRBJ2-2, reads DSGVTQTPKHLITATGQRVTLRCSPRSGDLSVYWYQQSLDQGLQFLIQYYNGEERAKGNILERFSAQQFPDLHSELNLSSLELGDSALYFCASADRGAGELFFGEGSRLTVL.

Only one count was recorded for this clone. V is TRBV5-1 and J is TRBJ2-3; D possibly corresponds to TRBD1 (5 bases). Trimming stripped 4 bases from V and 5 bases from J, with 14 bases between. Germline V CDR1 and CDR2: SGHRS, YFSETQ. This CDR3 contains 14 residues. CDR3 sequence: CASSTQSGIDTQYF. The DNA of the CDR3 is TGCGCCAGCAGCACCCAATCAGGGATAGATACGCAGTATTTT.